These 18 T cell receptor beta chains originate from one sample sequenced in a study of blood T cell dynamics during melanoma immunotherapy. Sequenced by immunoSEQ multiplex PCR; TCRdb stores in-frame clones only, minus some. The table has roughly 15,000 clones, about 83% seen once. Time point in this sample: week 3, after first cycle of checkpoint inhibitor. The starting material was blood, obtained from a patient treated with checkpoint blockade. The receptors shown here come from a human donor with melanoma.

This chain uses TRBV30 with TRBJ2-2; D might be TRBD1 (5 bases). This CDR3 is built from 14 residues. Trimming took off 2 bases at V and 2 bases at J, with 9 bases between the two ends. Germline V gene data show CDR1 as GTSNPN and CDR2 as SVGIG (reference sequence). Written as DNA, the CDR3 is TGTGCCTGGAGTAACCAGGGTAACACCGGGGAGCTGTTTTTT. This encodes CAWSNQGNTGELFF.

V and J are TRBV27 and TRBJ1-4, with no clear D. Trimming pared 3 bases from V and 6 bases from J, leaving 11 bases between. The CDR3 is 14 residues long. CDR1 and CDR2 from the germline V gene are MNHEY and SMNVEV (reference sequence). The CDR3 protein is CASSLYGFDEKLFF. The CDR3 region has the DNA TGTGCCAGCAGTTTGTACGGTTTCGATGAAAAACTGTTTTTT.

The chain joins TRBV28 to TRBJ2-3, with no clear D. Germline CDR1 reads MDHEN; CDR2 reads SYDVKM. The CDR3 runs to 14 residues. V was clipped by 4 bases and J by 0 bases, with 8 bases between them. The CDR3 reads CASSSGSSTDTQYF. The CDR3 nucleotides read TGTGCCAGCAGTTCTGGGTCTAGCACAGATACGCAGTATTTT.

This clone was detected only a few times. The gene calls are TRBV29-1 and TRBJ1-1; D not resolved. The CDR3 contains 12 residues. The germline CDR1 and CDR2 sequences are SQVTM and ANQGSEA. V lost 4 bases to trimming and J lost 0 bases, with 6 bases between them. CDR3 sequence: CSVVKVNTEAFF. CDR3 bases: TGCAGCGTTGTCAAGGTGAACACTGAAGCTTTCTTT.

This CDR3 is CASSQAIQGGLTSGANVLTF. The CDR3 nucleotides read TGCGCCAGCAGCCAAGCCATCCAGGGTGGGCTGACCTCTGGGGCCAACGTCCTGACTTTC. The rearrangement joins TRBV4-1 to TRBJ2-6; D is perhaps TRBD1 (5 bases). Trimming cost V 1 base and J 0 bases, with 19 bases left between them. The CDR3 is 20 residues long. Germline CDR1 is MGHRA and CDR2 is YSYEKL.

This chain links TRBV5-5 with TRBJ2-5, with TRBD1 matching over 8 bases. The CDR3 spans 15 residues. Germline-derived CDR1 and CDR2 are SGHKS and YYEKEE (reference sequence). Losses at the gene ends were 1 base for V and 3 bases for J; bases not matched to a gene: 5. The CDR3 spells CASSLPGQGKETQYF. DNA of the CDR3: TGTGCCAGCAGCTTGCCAGGACAGGGAAAAGAGACCCAGTACTTC.

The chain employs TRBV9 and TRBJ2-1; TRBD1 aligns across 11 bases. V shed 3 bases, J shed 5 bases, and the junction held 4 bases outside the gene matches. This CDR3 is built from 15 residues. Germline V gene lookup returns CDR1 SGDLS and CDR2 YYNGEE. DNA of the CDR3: TGTGCCAGCAGCGAGGACAGGGGGCGAAACAATGAGCAGTTCTTC. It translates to CASSEDRGRNNEQFF. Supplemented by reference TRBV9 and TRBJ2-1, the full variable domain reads DSGVTQTPKHLITATGQRVTLRCSPRSGDLSVYWYQQSLDQGLQFLIQYYNGEERAKGNILERFSAQQFPDLHSELNLSSLELGDSALYFCASSEDRGRNNEQFFGPGTRLTVL.

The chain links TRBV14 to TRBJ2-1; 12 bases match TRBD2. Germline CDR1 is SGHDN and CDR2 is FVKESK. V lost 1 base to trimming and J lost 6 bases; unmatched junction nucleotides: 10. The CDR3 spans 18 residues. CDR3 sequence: CASSQVVFLAGGINEQFF. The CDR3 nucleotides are TGTGCCAGCAGCCAAGTTGTATTCCTAGCGGGAGGGATCAATGAGCAGTTCTTC.

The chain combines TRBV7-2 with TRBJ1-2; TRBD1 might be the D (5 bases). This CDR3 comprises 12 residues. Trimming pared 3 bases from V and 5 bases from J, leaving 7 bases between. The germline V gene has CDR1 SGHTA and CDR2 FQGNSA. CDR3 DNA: TGTGCCAGCAGCTTCCAGGGATATGGCTACACCTTC. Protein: CASSFQGYGYTF.

The CDR3 region has the DNA TGTGCCAGCAGTCCACTCACAGAAGCCCAAGAGACCCAGTACTTC. This encodes CASSPLTEAQETQYF. The chain carries TRBV2 and TRBJ2-5; D is unclear. Trimming pared 5 bases from V and 1 base from J, leaving 14 bases between. Germline V gene data show CDR1 as SNHLY and CDR2 as FYNNEI. The CDR3 consists of 15 residues. Using reference TRBV2 and TRBJ2-5 for the parts outside the CDR3, the full variable domain is EPEVTQTPSHQVTQMGQEVILRCVPISNHLYFYWYRQILGQKVEFLVSFYNNEISEKSEIFDDQFSVERPDGSNFTLKIRSTKLEDSAMYFCASSPLTEAQETQYFGPGTRLLVL.

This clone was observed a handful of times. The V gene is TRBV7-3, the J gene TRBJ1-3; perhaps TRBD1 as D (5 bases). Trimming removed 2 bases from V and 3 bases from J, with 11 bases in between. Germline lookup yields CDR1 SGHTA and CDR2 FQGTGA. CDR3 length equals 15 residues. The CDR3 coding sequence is TGTGCCAGCAGCTTATCTGGGGCAAGTGGAAACACCATATATTTT. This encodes CASSLSGASGNTIYF.

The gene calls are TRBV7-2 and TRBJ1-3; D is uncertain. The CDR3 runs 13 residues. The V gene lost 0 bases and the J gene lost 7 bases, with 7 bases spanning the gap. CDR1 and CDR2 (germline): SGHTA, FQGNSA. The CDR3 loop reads CASSLAGGNTIYF. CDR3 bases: TGTGCCAGCAGCTTAGCCGGTGGTAACACCATATATTTT.

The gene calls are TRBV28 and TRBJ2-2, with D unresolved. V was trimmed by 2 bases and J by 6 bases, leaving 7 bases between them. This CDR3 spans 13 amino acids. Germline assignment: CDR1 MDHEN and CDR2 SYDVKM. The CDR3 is CASSLRVPGELFF. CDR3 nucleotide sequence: TGTGCCAGCAGTTTAAGGGTTCCCGGGGAGCTGTTTTTT. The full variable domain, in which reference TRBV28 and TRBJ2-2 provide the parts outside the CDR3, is DVKVTQSSRYLVKRTGEKVFLECVQDMDHENMFWYRQDPGLGLRLIYFSYDVKMKEKGDIPEGYSVSREKKERFSLILESASTNQTSMYLCASSLRVPGELFFGEGSRLTVL.

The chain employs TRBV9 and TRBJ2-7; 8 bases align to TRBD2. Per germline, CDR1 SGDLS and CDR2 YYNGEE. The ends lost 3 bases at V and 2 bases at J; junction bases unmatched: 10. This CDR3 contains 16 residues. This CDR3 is CASSGQSGAGAYEQYF. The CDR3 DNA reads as TGTGCCAGCAGCGGGCAATCGGGAGCGGGGGCCTACGAGCAGTACTTC.

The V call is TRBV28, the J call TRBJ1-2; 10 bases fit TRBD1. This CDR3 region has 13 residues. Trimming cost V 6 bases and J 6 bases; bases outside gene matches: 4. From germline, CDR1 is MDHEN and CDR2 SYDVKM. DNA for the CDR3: TGTGCCAGCAGCCCCGGGACAGGGGATGGCTACACCTTC. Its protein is CASSPGTGDGYTF.

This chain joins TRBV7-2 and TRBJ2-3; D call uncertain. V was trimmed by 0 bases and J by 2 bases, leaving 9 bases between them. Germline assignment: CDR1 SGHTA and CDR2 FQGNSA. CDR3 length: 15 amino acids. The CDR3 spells CASSLAGRVTDTQYF. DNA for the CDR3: TGTGCCAGCAGCTTAGCGGGAAGGGTCACAGATACGCAGTATTTT.

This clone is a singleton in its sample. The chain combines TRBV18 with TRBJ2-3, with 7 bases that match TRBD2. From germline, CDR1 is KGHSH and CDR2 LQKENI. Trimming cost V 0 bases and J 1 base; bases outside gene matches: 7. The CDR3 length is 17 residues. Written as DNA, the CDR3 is TGTGCCAGCTCACCACCCGTGGGAGGGATGGGCACAGATACGCAGTATTTT. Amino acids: CASSPPVGGMGTDTQYF.

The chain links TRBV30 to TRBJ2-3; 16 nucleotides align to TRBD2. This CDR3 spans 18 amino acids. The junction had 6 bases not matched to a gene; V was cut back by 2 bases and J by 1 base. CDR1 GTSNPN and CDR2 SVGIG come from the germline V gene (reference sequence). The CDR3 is CAWSFGTSGRAGTDTQYF. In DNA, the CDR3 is TGTGCCTGGAGTTTTGGGACTAGCGGGAGGGCCGGCACAGATACGCAGTATTTT.